This T cell receptor (beta chain) came from a study of shared clonotypes between healthy human individuals. An even split of each subset's genomic DNA across several immunoSEQ plates was performed. Using immunoSEQ multiplex PCR, the repertoire was profiled, and TCRdb retains in-frame clones only, with some absent. The table includes about 490,000 clones, approximately 80% detected once. This CDR3 spans 16 amino acids. V dropped 6 bases and J dropped 2 bases, with 17 bases sitting between them. Germline V gene lookup returns CDR1 MDHEN and CDR2 SYDVKM. Adult Caucasians living in Nashville, Tennessee made up all of the donors.

The sequence was collected from a woman aged 40 to 50 in good health. Some clones in this sample may be carry-over from other donors' samples. The J gene is TRBJ1-5, the V gene TRBV28; tentative D call: TRBD1 (5 bases). The source material was PBMCs. The CDR3 sequence is CASSRPGDLGNQPQHF. The CDR3 DNA reads TGTGCCAGCAGCCGCCCGGGGGACCTAGGCAATCAGCCCCAGCATTTT.